Listed here are 2 T cell receptor beta chains from one sample, sequenced in a study of technical replicates of blood from several donors. Measured with immunoSEQ multiplex PCR; TCRdb has only the in-frame clones, and not every one. Here the sample spans roughly 70,000 clones, 93% being singletons. The sample comprised T cells isolated from PBMCs. The receptor set was obtained from a human donor in good health.

This chain joins TRBV5-1 and TRBJ1-1; 9 bases fit TRBD1. CDR1 is SGHRS, CDR2 YFSETQ, per germline. The ends lost 3 bases at V and 1 base at J; junction bases unmatched: 4. This CDR3 contains 15 residues. The CDR3, as DNA: TGCGCCAGCAGCTGGGGACAGGGAGGGAACACTGAAGCTTTCTTT. Its translation is CASSWGQGGNTEAFF.

Written as DNA, the CDR3 is TGTGCCAGCAGCCCCCGGACAGGGTATGGCTACACCTTC. It yields the protein CASSPRTGYGYTF. V usage is TRBV7-8 and J usage is TRBJ1-2, with 8 bases lining up with TRBD1. J was trimmed by 5 bases and V by 5 bases; bases with no gene match: 4. Germline lookup yields CDR1 SGHVS and CDR2 FQNEAQ. The CDR3 totals 13 residues. Combining the CDR3 with reference TRBV7-8 and TRBJ1-2 gives the whole variable domain GAGVSQSPRYKVAKRGQDVALRCDPISGHVSLFWYQQALGQGPEFLTYFQNEAQLDKSGLPSDRFFAERPEGSVSTLKIQRTQQEDSAVYLCASSPRTGYGYTFGSGTRLTVV.